The 11 T cell receptor beta chains listed next were all sequenced from one sample in a study of blood T cell repertoires in COVID-19. Sequenced by immunoSEQ multiplex PCR; TCRdb stores in-frame clones only, minus some. The sample has a few hundred thousand clones; 86% are singletons. The sequencing sample was made of peripheral blood. The receptor source for this set is a man between 18 and 29 years old with active or convalescent COVID-19.

The V gene is TRBV5-1, the J gene TRBJ2-3, with D possibly TRBD1 on 6 matching bases. V lost 5 bases and J lost 4, with 11 bases in between. The CDR3 is 13 residues long. Germline CDR1 reads SGHRS; CDR2 reads YFSETQ. Here the CDR3 DNA reads TGCGCCAGCAGTCTGGACAGCTCAGATACGCAGTATTTT. Protein sequence: CASSLDSSDTQYF.

The chain carries TRBV4-1 and TRBJ2-2; 8 nucleotides agree with TRBD2. Germline lookup yields CDR1 MGHRA and CDR2 YSYEKL. This CDR3 contains 15 residues. Trimming cost V 1 base and J 5 bases; bases outside gene matches: 3. The CDR3 nucleotides are TGCGCCAGCAGCCAAGCTCCGGGGGGGACCGGGGAGCTGTTTTTT. Protein sequence: CASSQAPGGTGELFF.

This sequence joins TRBV6-2 or TRBV6-3 and TRBJ2-1, with 8 nucleotides matching TRBD1. Trimming cost V 4 bases and J 4 bases; bases outside gene matches: 6. The CDR3 covers 15 residues. Germline CDR1 reads MNHEY; CDR2 reads SVGEGT. The CDR3 DNA reads TGTGCCAGCAGTTCAAGGACAGGGAAGTACAATGAGCAGTTCTTC. This gives the protein CASSSRTGKYNEQFF.

The V gene is TRBV5-1, the J gene TRBJ1-2; the match to TRBD1 covers 9 bases. V was clipped by 5 bases and J by 7 bases; unmatched bases: 9. The CDR3 totals 14 residues. Germline CDR1 reads SGHRS; CDR2 reads YFSETQ. The chain's CDR3 is CASRATGGFGGYTF. CDR3 coding DNA: TGCGCCAGCAGGGCTACAGGGGGCTTCGGTGGCTACACCTTC.

The V gene is TRBV28, the J gene TRBJ2-5; 7 nucleotides line up with TRBD1. J was trimmed by 5 bases and V by 6 bases; bases with no gene match: 6. The CDR3 totals 13 residues. The germline V gene encodes CDR1 MDHEN and CDR2 SYDVKM. In DNA, the CDR3 is TGTGCCAGCAGGCCGACAGGGATCGAGACCCAGTACTTC. It codes for CASRPTGIETQYF.

The chain links TRBV6-5 to TRBJ1-2; TRBD1 agrees at 8 bases. The CDR3 extends over 13 amino acids. J was trimmed by 5 bases and V by 10 bases; bases with no gene match: 9. The germline gives CDR1 MNHEY, CDR2 SVGAGI. In DNA, the CDR3 is TGTGCCACGTTAGGACAGGGTCTTTATGGCTACACCTTC. Its protein is CATLGQGLYGYTF.

The V and J genes are TRBV19 and TRBJ2-7; a weak D match, TRBD2 (6 bases). V dropped 11 bases and J dropped 2 bases, with 13 bases sitting between them. Germline CDR1 and CDR2: LNHDA and SQIVND (reference sequence). This CDR3 spans 12 amino acids. CDR3: CASGGATYEQYF. CDR3 sequence (DNA): TGTGCCTCCGGAGGGGCGACCTACGAGCAGTACTTC.

About this clone itself: This CDR3 fails to terminate in the conserved phenylalanine or tryptophan, so it likely reflects a read error. The DNA is omitted, as the CDR3 cannot be located on it reliably, and the CDR3 follows TCRdb's listing. The chain combines TRBV10-1 with TRBJ1-4; TRBD1 reflects the table's D call only, with no check against the DNA. Looked up from germline, CDR1 is WNHNN and CDR2 is SYGVQD (reference sequence). The CDR3 extends over 8 residues, inclusive of both ends. CDR3 sequence: CREQGASI.

The V call is TRBV11-3, the J call TRBJ1-1; D is possibly TRBD1 (5 bases). V was trimmed by 5 bases and J by 4 bases, leaving 17 bases between them. Germline lookup yields CDR1 SGHNT and CDR2 YENEEA. This CDR3 is built from 15 residues. In DNA form, the CDR3 reads TGTGCCAGCAGCCTAGGGCCGTTTGGGGCCACTGAAGCTTTCTTT. This translates into CASSLGPFGATEAFF.

The chain recombines TRBV29-1 with TRBJ2-7; weak D call: TRBD2 (5 bases). There are 14 residues in the CDR3. Trimming took off 6 bases at V and 1 base at J, with 16 bases between the two ends. The germline V gene encodes CDR1 SQVTM and CDR2 ANQGSEA. CDR3 DNA: TGCAGCGTGGACTCCAGTCTGGGGTCCTACGAGCAGTACTTC. Translation: CSVDSSLGSYEQYF.

This clone came up once. This chain uses TRBV6-2 or TRBV6-3 with TRBJ2-2; unclear D gene. The CDR3 sequence is 11 residues long. V was cut by 5 bases and J by 5 bases, with 3 bases left in between. Looked up from germline, CDR1 is MNHEY and CDR2 is SVGEGT. This chain's CDR3 is CASSQTGELFF. CDR3 nucleotide sequence: TGTGCCAGCAGTCAAACCGGGGAGCTGTTTTTT.